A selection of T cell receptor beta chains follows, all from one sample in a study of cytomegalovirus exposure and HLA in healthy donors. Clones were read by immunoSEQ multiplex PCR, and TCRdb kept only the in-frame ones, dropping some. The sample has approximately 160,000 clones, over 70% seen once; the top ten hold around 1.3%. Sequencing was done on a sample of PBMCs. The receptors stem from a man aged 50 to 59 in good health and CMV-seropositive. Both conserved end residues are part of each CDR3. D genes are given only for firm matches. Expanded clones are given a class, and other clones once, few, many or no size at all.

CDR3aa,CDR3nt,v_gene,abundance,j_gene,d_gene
CASSPGQGFTGELFF,TGTGCCAGCAGTCCAGGACAGGGCTTCACCGGGGAGCTGTTTTTT,TRBV14,-,TRBJ2-2,TRBD1
CASSPGVRGSSPLHF,TGTGCCAGCAGCCCAGGGGTGAGAGGTAGTTCACCCCTCCACTTT,TRBV9,-,TRBJ1-6,-
CASRRGATQETQYF,TGTGCCAGTAGGCGCGGGGCCACCCAAGAGACCCAGTACTTC,TRBV19,once,TRBJ2-5,-
CSAISQGAGYGYTF,TGCAGCGCTATTTCACAGGGGGCGGGCTATGGCTACACCTTC,TRBV29-1,few,TRBJ1-2,TRBD1
CASRLGQASSYEQYF,TGCGCCAGCAGATTGGGGCAGGCTAGCTCCTACGAGCAGTACTTC,TRBV5-1,-,TRBJ2-7,-
CASSQAGGRIGYTF,TGCGCCAGCAGCCAGGCGGGGGGGAGGATAGGCTACACCTTC,TRBV4-1,-,TRBJ1-2,-
CASSGTGDQPQHF,TGTGCCAGCAGCGGGACAGGGGATCAGCCCCAGCATTTT,TRBV2,-,TRBJ1-5,TRBD1
CASSGPGVGTQHF,TGTGCCAGCAGCGGTCCAGGGGTAGGGACCCAGCATTTT,TRBV6-5,-,TRBJ1-5,-
CASSYADNGYTF,TGTGCCAGCAGTTACGCGGATAATGGCTACACCTTC,TRBV6-5,-,TRBJ1-2,-
CASSLPGDRGNEQFF,TGTGCCAGCAGCCTACCGGGGGACAGGGGAAATGAGCAGTTCTTC,TRBV7-9,-,TRBJ2-1,TRBD1
CASSRGAPSSYEQYF,TGTGCCAGCAGCCGGGGGGCACCGAGCTCCTACGAGCAGTACTTC,TRBV6-5,-,TRBJ2-7,-
CASSFRQGLTYEQYF,TGTGCCAGCAGTTTCCGACAGGGGCTAACCTACGAGCAGTACTTC,TRBV28,-,TRBJ2-7,TRBD1
CASSPTSGTKTQYF,TGCGCCAGCAGCCCGACTAGCGGGACGAAGACCCAGTACTTC,TRBV5-1,-,TRBJ2-5,TRBD2
CSVRQTGANVLTF,TGCAGCGTTCGACAAACTGGGGCCAACGTCCTGACTTTC,TRBV29-1,-,TRBJ2-6,-
CASSQGNRADTQYF,TGCGCCAGCAGCCAAGGGAACAGGGCAGATACGCAGTATTTT,TRBV4-1,-,TRBJ2-3,-
CASRGTSGNTGELFF,TGTGCCAGCAGGGGGACTAGCGGAAACACCGGGGAGCTGTTTTTT,TRBV28,few,TRBJ2-2,TRBD2
CASSLGRARAFF,TGTGCCAGCAGCTTGGGGAGAGCGCGGGCTTTCTTT,TRBV5-6,-,TRBJ1-1,-
CASSVGGALNTEAFF,TGTGCCAGCAGCGTGGGGGGAGCTCTGAACACTGAAGCTTTCTTT,TRBV9,-,TRBJ1-1,-
CASSWTVSPKQYF,TGCGCCAGCAGCTGGACAGTGAGTCCGAAGCAGTATTTT,TRBV10-1,-,TRBJ2-3,-
CASSLGVEETQYF,TGCGCCAGCAGCCTTGGAGTTGAGGAGACCCAGTACTTC,TRBV5-1,once,TRBJ2-5,-
CASRPDRGLTNEKLFF,TGTGCCAGCAGGCCGGACAGGGGACTCACGAATGAAAAACTGTTTTTT,TRBV6-6,-,TRBJ1-4,TRBD1
CASQLGAGRPYEQYF,TGTGCCAGCCAGCTCGGGGCAGGGAGGCCATACGAGCAGTACTTC,TRBV13,few,TRBJ2-7,-
CASSSGTGRTEAFF,TGTGCCAGCAGCTCCGGGACAGGGCGCACTGAAGCTTTCTTT,TRBV27,-,TRBJ1-1,TRBD1
CSVGQGKADQPQHF,TGCAGCGTTGGACAGGGGAAGGCCGATCAGCCCCAGCATTTT,TRBV29-1,-,TRBJ1-5,TRBD1
CASSSQETQYF,TGCGCCAGCAGCTCTCAAGAGACCCAGTACTTC,TRBV5-1,-,TRBJ2-5,-
CASSVGGDYNEQFF,TGTGCCAGCAGCGTAGGAGGAGACTACAATGAGCAGTTCTTC,TRBV9,once,TRBJ2-1,-
CASSVGTRGTDTQYF,TGTGCCAGCAGCGTAGGGACTAGGGGCACAGATACGCAGTATTTT,TRBV9,-,TRBJ2-3,TRBD2
CASSLSTGNYNEQFF,TGTGCCAGCAGTTTATCGACCGGGAACTACAATGAGCAGTTCTTC,TRBV27,-,TRBJ2-1,-
CASSSPGQGFSGYTF,TGTGCCAGCAGTTCCCCCGGACAGGGGTTTTCTGGCTACACCTTC,TRBV28,-,TRBJ1-2,TRBD1
CASSTQTNTEAFF,TGTGCCAGTAGTACCCAGACAAACACTGAAGCTTTCTTT,TRBV19,-,TRBJ1-1,-
CASSPGTSGNTGELFF,TGTGCCAGCAGCCCTGGGACTAGCGGAAACACCGGGGAGCTGTTTTTT,TRBV9,-,TRBJ2-2,TRBD2
CASSLIPGDTEAFF,TGTGCCAGCAGCTTAATCCCAGGGGACACTGAAGCTTTCTTT,TRBV7-8,-,TRBJ1-1,-
CASSDTTGDYYGYTF,TGTGCCAGCAGTGATACCACAGGGGATTACTATGGCTACACCTTC,TRBV6-6,-,TRBJ1-2,TRBD1
CASSFRTYNEQFF,TGTGCCAGCAGCTTTAGGACATACAATGAGCAGTTCTTC,TRBV5-6,-,TRBJ2-1,-
CASRFVTLEGTQYF,TGTGCCAGCAGGTTTGTGACACTCGAGGGTACGCAGTATTTT,TRBV7-2,-,TRBJ2-3,-
CASSFRTSGDNEQFF,TGTGCCAGCAGCTTCCGGACTAGCGGGGACAATGAGCAGTTCTTC,TRBV7-3,-,TRBJ2-1,TRBD2
CSVPGLTTDTQYF,TGCAGCGTACCGGGACTTACGACAGATACGCAGTATTTT,TRBV29-1,-,TRBJ2-3,-
CASTHSGGKGQGRFGANVLTF,TGTGCCAGCACCCACTCAGGAGGGAAGGGACAGGGTAGGTTCGGGGCCAACGTCCTGACTTTC,TRBV21-1,-,TRBJ2-6,-
CASTGTGPNYGYTF,TGTGCCAGCACCGGGACAGGCCCTAACTATGGCTACACCTTC,TRBV6-1,-,TRBJ1-2,TRBD1
CASSANRGPNYGYTF,TGTGCCAGCAGTGCTAACAGGGGACCCAACTATGGCTACACCTTC,TRBV6-4,-,TRBJ1-2,TRBD1
CASTLDPTGANTEAFF,TGTGCCAGCACCTTGGACCCGACAGGCGCGAACACTGAAGCTTTCTTT,TRBV7-9,once,TRBJ1-1,-
CASRHDRAKNIQYF,TGTGCCAGCCGCCACGACAGAGCTAAAAACATTCAGTACTTC,TRBV6-5,-,TRBJ2-4,-
CASLRGGEPYEQYF,TGTGCCAGCTTGCGAGGAGGGGAGCCCTACGAGCAGTACTTC,TRBV2,-,TRBJ2-7,-
CASSQEGSLTYGYTF,TGCGCCAGCAGCCAAGAGGGGAGCCTAACTTATGGCTACACCTTC,TRBV4-1,-,TRBJ1-2,-
CASSPLGSKQPQHF,TGTGCCAGTAGCCCCTTGGGCAGCAAGCAGCCCCAGCATTTT,TRBV19,few,TRBJ1-5,-
CTSGLAGHSYNEQFF,TGCACCAGCGGGCTAGCGGGACACTCCTACAATGAGCAGTTCTTC,TRBV1,once,TRBJ2-1,-
CASSPGTSGGLEQYF,TGTGCCAGCAGTCCCGGGACTAGCGGGGGGCTCGAGCAGTACTTC,TRBV27,few,TRBJ2-7,TRBD2
CASSQARLTEAFF,TGTGCCAGCAGCCAAGCGCGGCTCACTGAAGCTTTCTTT,TRBV14,-,TRBJ1-1,-
CASRGSLNEKLFF,TGTGCCAGCAGGGGCAGCCTTAATGAAAAACTGTTTTTT,TRBV21-1,once,TRBJ1-4,-
CASSLRTGEAFF,TGTGCCAGCAGTCTTCGGACAGGTGAAGCTTTCTTT,TRBV28,few,TRBJ1-1,TRBD1
CASSLWSSGQTDEQFF,TGTGCCAGCAGTTTATGGTCTAGCGGTCAGACAGATGAGCAGTTCTTC,TRBV27,-,TRBJ2-1,TRBD2